The rows below give T cell receptor beta chains drawn from one sample of a study of cytomegalovirus exposure and HLA in healthy donors. The method was immunoSEQ multiplex PCR; TCRdb's version includes in-frame clones alone and lacks a portion of them. The sample yields 150,000 to 200,000 clones, just under 80% seen once. The specimen was PBMCs. The receptors shown here come from a woman aged 50 to 65 in good health and CMV-seropositive. CDR3s include the opening cysteine and the closing phenylalanine or tryptophan. The D gene is left open where the match is weak. Clone size, where shown, is once, few, many, or a class for clones that have expanded.

>TRBJ2-1|TRBD2|TRBV6-1|NA
CATLAGGPYNEQFF
TGTGCCACTTTGGCGGGGGGGCCCTACAATGAGCAGTTCTTC
>TRBJ2-3|TRBD2|TRBV9|NA
CASSSSGGAADTQYF
TGTGCCAGCAGCTCTAGCGGGGGGGCGGCAGATACGCAGTATTTT
>TRBJ1-4|NA|TRBV18|NA
CASSPQRSLTNEKLFF
TGTGCCAGCTCACCACAGAGGTCGCTCACTAATGAAAAACTGTTTTTT
>TRBJ1-6|NA|TRBV6-1|NA
CASSGGLLRNSPLHF
TGTGCCAGTAGCGGCGGACTCCTAAGGAATTCACCCCTCCACTTT
>TRBJ1-1|NA|TRBV10-1|few
CASSGGGSTEAFF
TGCGCCAGCAGTGGAGGGGGAAGCACTGAAGCTTTCTTT
>TRBJ1-2|TRBD1|TRBV18|once
CASSPGQGGISTYGYTF
TGTGCCAGCTCCCCAGGACAGGGTGGGATCAGCACCTATGGCTACACCTTC
>TRBJ2-5|NA|TRBV5-1|few
CASSWDKPQETQYF
TGCGCCAGCAGCTGGGACAAACCACAAGAGACCCAGTACTTC
>TRBJ1-5|NA|TRBV19|NA
CASRSQGLNQPQHF
TGTGCCAGTCGCTCACAGGGTCTCAATCAGCCCCAGCATTTT
>TRBJ2-7|NA|TRBV21-1|NA
CASGAELAAPFTGEQYF
TGTGCCAGCGGGGCGGAACTAGCGGCTCCCTTTACGGGCGAGCAGTACTTC
>TRBJ1-3|TRBD1|TRBV5-1|few
CASSRDRAGNTIYF
TGCGCCAGCAGCCGGGACAGGGCTGGAAACACCATATATTTT
>TRBJ1-5|NA|TRBV19|NA
CASSRGGGQPQHF
TGTGCCAGTAGTCGGGGAGGTGGGCAGCCCCAGCATTTT
>TRBJ2-3|NA|TRBV5-1|few
CASSLVGADTQYF
TGCGCCAGCAGCTTGGTAGGAGCAGATACGCAGTATTTT
>TRBJ2-3|NA|TRBV19|NA
CASSIERDTQYF
TGTGCCAGTAGTATAGAGAGGGATACGCAGTATTTT
>TRBJ1-5|NA|TRBV6-6|NA
CASSLQGNQPQHF
TGTGCCAGCAGTCTCCAGGGCAATCAGCCCCAGCATTTT
>TRBJ1-5|NA|TRBV10-3|once
CAIITGTGMLYNQPQHF
TGTGCCATCATAACCGGGACTGGGATGCTATACAATCAGCCCCAGCATTTT
>TRBJ2-2|TRBD1|TRBV9|once
CASSAGQGYTGELFF
TGTGCCAGCAGCGCCGGACAGGGCTACACCGGGGAGCTGTTTTTT
>TRBJ1-2|TRBD1|TRBV5-1|NA
CASKLDRGSGGYTF
TGCGCCAGCAAATTGGACAGGGGGTCGGGTGGCTACACCTTC
>TRBJ2-5|TRBD2|TRBV9|few
CASRVAGIETQYF
TGTGCCAGCAGGGTAGCGGGGATAGAGACCCAGTACTTC
>TRBJ1-3|NA|TRBV7-9|NA
CASSPPRSSGNTIYF
TGTGCCAGCAGCCCCCCGCGTTCGAGTGGAAACACCATATATTTT
>TRBJ2-5|TRBD1|TRBV29-1|NA
CSVGYGNTYKQGVETQYF
TGCAGCGTCGGGTATGGGAACACCTACAAACAGGGGGTAGAGACCCAGTACTTC
>TRBJ2-2|NA|TRBV12-5|few
CASGLATGTNTGELFF
TGTGCTAGTGGTTTGGCTACAGGGACGAACACCGGGGAGCTGTTTTTT
>TRBJ1-6|NA|TRBV6-4|once
CASSDRGGYNSPLHF
TGTGCCAGCAGTGACCGGGGTGGCTATAATTCACCCCTCCACTTT
>TRBJ2-7|TRBD2|TRBV10-3|NA
CAISDGTSGASYEQYF
TGTGCCATCAGTGATGGGACTAGCGGGGCCTCCTACGAGCAGTACTTC
>TRBJ2-3|TRBD2|TRBV19|NA
CASSSGGGTTDTQYF
TGTGCCAGTAGTTCCGGCGGGGGGACCACAGATACGCAGTATTTT
>TRBJ1-3|TRBD1|TRBV5-1|once
CASSSDRGPGNTIYF
TGCGCCAGCAGCTCTGACAGGGGGCCTGGAAACACCATATATTTT
>TRBJ2-2|TRBD2|TRBV7-3|NA
CASSSQPGGTGELFF
TGTGCCAGCAGCTCGCAGCCGGGGGGCACCGGGGAGCTGTTTTTT
>TRBJ1-6|TRBD1|TRBV6-1|NA
CASRAGGHNSPLHF
TGTGCCAGCAGGGCAGGGGGCCATAATTCACCCCTCCACTTT
>TRBJ1-5|NA|TRBV29-1|NA
CSAPRQVDNQPQHF
TGCAGCGCTCCTCGACAGGTCGACAATCAGCCCCAGCATTTT
>TRBJ2-1|TRBD2|TRBV13|few
CASSLAGTSGGGSYNEQFF
TGTGCCAGCAGCTTAGCGGGAACTAGCGGGGGAGGCTCCTACAATGAGCAGTTCTTC
>TRBJ1-2|NA|TRBV18|NA
CASSPSRTDSYGYTF
TGTGCCAGCTCACCATCACGGACAGACTCCTATGGCTACACCTTC
>TRBJ2-5|NA|TRBV7-2|NA
CASSLVVQGQYF
TGTGCCAGCAGCTTAGTGGTTCAGGGTCAGTACTTC
>TRBJ2-7|TRBD2|TRBV5-6|NA
CASSTTGAGGLLEQYF
TGTGCCAGCAGCACGACGGGAGCGGGGGGCCTCCTAGAGCAGTACTTC
>TRBJ2-2|TRBD1|TRBV5-1|NA
CASSDTGQGNTGELFF
TGCGCCAGCAGTGATACGGGACAGGGAAACACCGGGGAGCTGTTTTTT
>TRBJ2-5|NA|TRBV7-3|NA
CASRETQYF
TGTGCCAGCCGAGAGACCCAGTACTTC
>TRBJ1-6|NA|TRBV2|few
CASINREGVYNSPLHF
TGTGCCAGCATCAACAGGGAAGGGGTTTATAATTCACCCCTCCACTTT
>TRBJ2-7|TRBD1|TRBV19|NA
CASSTQGAYEQYF
TGTGCCAGTAGTACACAGGGGGCCTACGAGCAGTACTTC
>TRBJ1-5|NA|TRBV6-6|NA
CASSIQGTQPQHF
TGTGCCAGCAGTATACAGGGAACACAGCCCCAGCATTTT
>TRBJ2-1|NA|TRBV2|once
CASKKRTSNEQFF
TGTGCCAGCAAAAAGAGGACTTCAAATGAGCAGTTCTTC
>TRBJ2-1|NA|TRBV11-3|NA
CASSLRGGSYNEQFF
TGTGCCAGCAGCTTAAGGGGCGGTAGCTACAATGAGCAGTTCTTC
>TRBJ1-1|NA|TRBV11-3|once
CASTPNTEAFF
TGTGCCAGCACCCCAAACACTGAAGCTTTCTTT
>TRBJ2-7|NA|TRBV27|once
CASSLNRVDEQYF
TGTGCCAGCAGTTTAAACAGGGTGGACGAGCAGTACTTC
>TRBJ1-1|NA|TRBV5-5|NA
CASIIGENPFF
TGTGCCAGCATCATTGGGGAGAATCCTTTCTTT
>TRBJ2-2|NA|TRBV11-2|NA
CASSFRIDSWSGELFF
TGTGCCAGCAGCTTCCGTATAGACTCCTGGTCCGGGGAGCTGTTTTTT